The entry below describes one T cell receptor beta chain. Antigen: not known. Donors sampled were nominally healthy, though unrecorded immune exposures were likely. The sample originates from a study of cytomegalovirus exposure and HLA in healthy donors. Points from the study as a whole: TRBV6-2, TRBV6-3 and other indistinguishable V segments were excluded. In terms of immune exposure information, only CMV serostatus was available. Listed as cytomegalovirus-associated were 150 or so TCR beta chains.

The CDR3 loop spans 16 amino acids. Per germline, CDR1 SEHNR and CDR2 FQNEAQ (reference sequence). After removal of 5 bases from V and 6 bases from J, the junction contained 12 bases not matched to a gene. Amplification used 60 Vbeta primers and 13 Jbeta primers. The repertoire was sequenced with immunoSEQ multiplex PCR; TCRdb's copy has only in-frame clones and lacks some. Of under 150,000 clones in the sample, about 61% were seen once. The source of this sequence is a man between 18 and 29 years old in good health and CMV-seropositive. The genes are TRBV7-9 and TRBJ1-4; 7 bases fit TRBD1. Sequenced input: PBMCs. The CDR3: CASSENGGGTDEKLFF. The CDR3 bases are TGTGCCAGCAGCGAAAACGGGGGGGGGACAGATGAAAAACTGTTTTTT.